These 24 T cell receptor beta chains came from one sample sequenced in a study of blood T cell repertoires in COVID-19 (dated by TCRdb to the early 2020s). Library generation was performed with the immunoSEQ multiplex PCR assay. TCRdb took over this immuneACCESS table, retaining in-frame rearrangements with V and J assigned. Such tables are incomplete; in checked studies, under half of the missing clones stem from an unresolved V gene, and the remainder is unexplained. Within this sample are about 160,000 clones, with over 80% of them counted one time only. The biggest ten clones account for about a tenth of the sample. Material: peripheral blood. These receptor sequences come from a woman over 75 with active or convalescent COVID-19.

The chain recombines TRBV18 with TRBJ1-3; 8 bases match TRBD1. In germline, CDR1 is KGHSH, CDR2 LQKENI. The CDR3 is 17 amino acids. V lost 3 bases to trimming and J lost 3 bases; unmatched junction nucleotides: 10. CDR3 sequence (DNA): TGTGCCAGCTCACCGGGGAACAGGGGGAACATTGGAAACACCATATATTTT. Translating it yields CASSPGNRGNIGNTIYF.

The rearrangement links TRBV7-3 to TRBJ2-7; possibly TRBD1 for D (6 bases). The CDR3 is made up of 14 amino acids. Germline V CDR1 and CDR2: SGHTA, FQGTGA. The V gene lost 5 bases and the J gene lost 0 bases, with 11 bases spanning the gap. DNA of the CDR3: TGTGCCAGCAGCCCTACAGGGAGCTCCTACGAGCAGTACTTC. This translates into CASSPTGSSYEQYF.

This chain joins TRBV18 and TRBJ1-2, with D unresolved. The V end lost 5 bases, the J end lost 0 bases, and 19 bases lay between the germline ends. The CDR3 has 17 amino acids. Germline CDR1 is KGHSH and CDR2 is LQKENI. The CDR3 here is CASSSLPRRDTNYGYTF. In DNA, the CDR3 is TGTGCCAGCTCATCATTACCACGGCGGGATACTAACTATGGCTACACCTTC.

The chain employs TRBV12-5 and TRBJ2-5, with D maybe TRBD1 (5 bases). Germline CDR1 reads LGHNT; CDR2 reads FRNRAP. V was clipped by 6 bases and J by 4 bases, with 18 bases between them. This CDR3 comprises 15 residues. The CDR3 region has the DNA TGTGCTAGTGGGTCCTCAACAGGCCCCCCAGAGACCCAGTACTTC. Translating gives CASGSSTGPPETQYF.

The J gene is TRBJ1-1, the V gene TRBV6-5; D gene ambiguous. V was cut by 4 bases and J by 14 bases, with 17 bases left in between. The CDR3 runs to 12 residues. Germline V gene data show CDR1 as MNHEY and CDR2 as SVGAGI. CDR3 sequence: CASSLRVQKSFF. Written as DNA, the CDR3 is TGTGCCAGCAGTTTGCGGGTCCAGAAGTCATTCTTT.

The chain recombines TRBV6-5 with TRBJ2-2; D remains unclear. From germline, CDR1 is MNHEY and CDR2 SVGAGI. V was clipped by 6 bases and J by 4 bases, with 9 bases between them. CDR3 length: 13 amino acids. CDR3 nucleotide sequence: TGTGCCAGCAGCTACAAGCCCACCGGGGAGCTGTTTTTT. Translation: CASSYKPTGELFF.

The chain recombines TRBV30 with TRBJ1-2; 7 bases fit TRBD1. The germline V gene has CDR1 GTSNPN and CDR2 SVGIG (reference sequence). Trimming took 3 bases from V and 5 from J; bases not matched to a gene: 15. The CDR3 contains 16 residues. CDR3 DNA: TGTGCCTGGAGCCTACAGGGGCCGTCGCGCCATTATGGCTACACCTTC. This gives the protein CAWSLQGPSRHYGYTF.

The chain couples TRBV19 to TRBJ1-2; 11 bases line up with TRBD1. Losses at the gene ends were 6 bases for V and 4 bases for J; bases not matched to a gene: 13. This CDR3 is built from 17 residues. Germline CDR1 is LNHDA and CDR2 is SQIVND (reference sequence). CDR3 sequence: CASSQPGQGVQIYGYTF. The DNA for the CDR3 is TGTGCCAGTAGCCAACCGGGACAGGGGGTTCAAATCTATGGCTACACCTTC.

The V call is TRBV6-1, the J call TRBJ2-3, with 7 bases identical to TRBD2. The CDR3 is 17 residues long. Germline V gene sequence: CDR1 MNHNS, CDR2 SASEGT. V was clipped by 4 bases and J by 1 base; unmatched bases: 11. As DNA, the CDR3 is TGTGCCAGCAGTGGGGGGACCATGCTAGCGGGCACAGATACGCAGTATTTT. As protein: CASSGGTMLAGTDTQYF.

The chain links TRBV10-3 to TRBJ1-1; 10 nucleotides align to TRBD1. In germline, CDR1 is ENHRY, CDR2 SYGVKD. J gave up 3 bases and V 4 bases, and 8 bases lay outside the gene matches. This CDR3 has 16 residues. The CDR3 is CAISVGTGAGDTEAFF. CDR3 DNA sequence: TGTGCCATCAGTGTCGGGACAGGGGCCGGAGACACTGAAGCTTTCTTT.

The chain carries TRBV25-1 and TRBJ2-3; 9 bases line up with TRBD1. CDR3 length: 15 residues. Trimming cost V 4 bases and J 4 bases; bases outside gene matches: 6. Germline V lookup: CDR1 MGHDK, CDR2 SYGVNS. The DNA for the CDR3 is TGTGCCAGCAGTGCGGGACAGGGAAACGCAGATACGCAGTATTTT. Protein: CASSAGQGNADTQYF. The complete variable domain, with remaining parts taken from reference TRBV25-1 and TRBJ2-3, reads EADIYQTPRYLVIGTGKKITLECSQTMGHDKMYWYQQDPGMELHLIHYSYGVNSTEKGDLSSESTVSRIRTEHFPLTLESARPSHTSQYLCASSAGQGNADTQYFGPGTRLTVL.

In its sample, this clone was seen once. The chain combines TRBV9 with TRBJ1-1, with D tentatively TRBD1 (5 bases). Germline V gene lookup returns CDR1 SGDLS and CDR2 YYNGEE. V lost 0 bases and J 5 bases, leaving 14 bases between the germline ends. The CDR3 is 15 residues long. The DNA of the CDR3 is TGTGCCAGCAGCGTAGCTACCGGGGGAGGGACTGAAGCTTTCTTT. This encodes CASSVATGGGTEAFF.

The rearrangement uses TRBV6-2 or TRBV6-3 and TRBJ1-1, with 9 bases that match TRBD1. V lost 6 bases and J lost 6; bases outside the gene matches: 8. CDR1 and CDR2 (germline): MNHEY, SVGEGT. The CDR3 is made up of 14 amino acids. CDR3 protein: CASSPDRGSAEAFF. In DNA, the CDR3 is TGTGCCAGCAGCCCGGACAGGGGTTCAGCTGAAGCTTTCTTT.

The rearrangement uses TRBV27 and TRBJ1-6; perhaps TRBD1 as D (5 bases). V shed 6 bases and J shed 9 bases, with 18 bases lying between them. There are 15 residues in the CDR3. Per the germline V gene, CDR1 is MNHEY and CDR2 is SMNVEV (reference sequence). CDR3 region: CASSAWGGDPSPLHF. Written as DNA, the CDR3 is TGTGCCAGCAGCGCCTGGGGGGGGGACCCTTCACCCCTCCACTTT.

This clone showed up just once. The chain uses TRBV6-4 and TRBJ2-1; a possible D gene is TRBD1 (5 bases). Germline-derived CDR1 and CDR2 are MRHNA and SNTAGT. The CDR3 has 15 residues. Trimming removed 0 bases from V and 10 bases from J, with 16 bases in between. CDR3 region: CASSDSEARVNEQFF. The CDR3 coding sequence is TGTGCCAGCAGTGACTCTGAGGCCAGGGTCAACGAGCAGTTCTTC.

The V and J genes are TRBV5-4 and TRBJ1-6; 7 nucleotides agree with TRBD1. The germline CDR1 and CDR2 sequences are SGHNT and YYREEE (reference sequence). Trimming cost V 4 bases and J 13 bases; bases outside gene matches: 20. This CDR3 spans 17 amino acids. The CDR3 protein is CASSDSGTETRVSPLHF. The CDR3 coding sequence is TGTGCCAGCAGCGACTCCGGGACAGAGACTAGGGTTTCTCCCCTCCACTTT.

CDR3 bases: TGTGCCAGCACCGATCGGGGGGGCGTAGGCAATGAGCAGTTCTTC. Protein sequence: CASTDRGGVGNEQFF. This chain joins TRBV14 and TRBJ2-1; 8 nucleotides match TRBD2. In germline, CDR1 is SGHDN, CDR2 FVKESK. V trimming: 7 bases; J trimming: 6 bases; junction bases outside the gene matches: 11. This CDR3 contains 15 residues.

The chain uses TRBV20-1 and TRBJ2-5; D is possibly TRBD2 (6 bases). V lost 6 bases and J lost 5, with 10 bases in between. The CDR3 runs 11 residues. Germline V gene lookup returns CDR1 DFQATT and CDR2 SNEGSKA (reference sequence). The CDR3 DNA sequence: TGCAGTGCCGGGGCGGGGGAGACCCAGTACTTC. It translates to CSAGAGETQYF.

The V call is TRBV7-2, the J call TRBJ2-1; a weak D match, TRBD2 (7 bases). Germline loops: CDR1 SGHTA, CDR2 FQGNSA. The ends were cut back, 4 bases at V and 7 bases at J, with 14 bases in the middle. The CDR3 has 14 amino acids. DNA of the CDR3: TGTGCCAGCAGCTGGGGGGGGGCCGGTAATGAGCAGTTCTTC. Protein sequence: CASSWGGAGNEQFF.

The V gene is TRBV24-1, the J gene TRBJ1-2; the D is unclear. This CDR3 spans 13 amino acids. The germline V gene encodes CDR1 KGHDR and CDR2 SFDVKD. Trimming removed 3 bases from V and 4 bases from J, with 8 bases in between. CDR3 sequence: CATSDTDFYGYTF. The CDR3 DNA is TGTGCCACCAGTGATACAGATTTCTATGGCTACACCTTC.

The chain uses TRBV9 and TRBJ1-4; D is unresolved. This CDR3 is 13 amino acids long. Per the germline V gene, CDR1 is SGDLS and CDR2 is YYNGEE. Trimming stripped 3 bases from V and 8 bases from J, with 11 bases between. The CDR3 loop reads CASSARLEEKLFF. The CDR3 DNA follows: TGTGCCAGCAGCGCCCGCCTTGAGGAAAAACTGTTTTTT.

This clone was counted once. CDR3 sequence reads: CASSEIGTGRQYF. The CDR3 coding sequence is TGTGCCAGCAGTGAAATCGGGACAGGGAGGCAGTACTTC. This sequence joins TRBV2 and TRBJ2-7, with 9 bases fitting TRBD1. This CDR3 is 13 amino acids long. Trimming cost V 2 bases and J 9 bases; bases outside gene matches: 5. Germline CDR1 SNHLY, CDR2 FYNNEI.

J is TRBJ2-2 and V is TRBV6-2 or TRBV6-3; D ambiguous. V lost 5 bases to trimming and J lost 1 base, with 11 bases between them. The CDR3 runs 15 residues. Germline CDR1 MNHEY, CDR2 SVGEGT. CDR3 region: CASSTDMRNTGELFF. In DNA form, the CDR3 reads TGTGCCAGCAGTACAGACATGCGGAACACCGGGGAGCTGTTTTTT.

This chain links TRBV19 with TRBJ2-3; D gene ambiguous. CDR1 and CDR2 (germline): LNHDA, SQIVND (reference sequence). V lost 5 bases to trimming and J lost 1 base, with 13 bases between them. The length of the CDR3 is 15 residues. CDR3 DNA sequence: TGTGCCAGTAGTCCCGTCGACCGGGGCACAGATACGCAGTATTTT. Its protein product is CASSPVDRGTDTQYF.